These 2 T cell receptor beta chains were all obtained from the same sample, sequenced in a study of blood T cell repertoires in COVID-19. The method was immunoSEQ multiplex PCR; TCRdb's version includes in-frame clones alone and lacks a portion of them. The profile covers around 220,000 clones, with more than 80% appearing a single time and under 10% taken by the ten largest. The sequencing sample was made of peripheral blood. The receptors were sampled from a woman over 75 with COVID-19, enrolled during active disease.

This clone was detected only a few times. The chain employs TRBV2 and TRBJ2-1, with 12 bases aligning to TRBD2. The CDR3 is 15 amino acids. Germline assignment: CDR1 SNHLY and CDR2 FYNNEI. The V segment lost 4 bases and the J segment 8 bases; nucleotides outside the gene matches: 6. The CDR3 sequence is CASSGYRLAGDEQFF. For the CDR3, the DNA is TGTGCCAGCAGTGGGTACAGACTAGCGGGAGATGAGCAGTTCTTC.

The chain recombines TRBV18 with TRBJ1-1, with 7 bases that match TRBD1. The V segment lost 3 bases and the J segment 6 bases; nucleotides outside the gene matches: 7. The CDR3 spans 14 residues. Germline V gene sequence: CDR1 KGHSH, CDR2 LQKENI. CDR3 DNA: TGTGCCAGCTCACCGAGTACAGGGGACCCTGAAGCTTTCTTT. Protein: CASSPSTGDPEAFF.